Following are 4 T cell receptor beta chains from one sample sequenced in a study of blood T cell repertoires in COVID-19. This table comes from immunoSEQ multiplex PCR, and its TCRdb copy is limited to in-frame clones, with some not included. The sample has about 300,000 clones; 83% are singletons. Sequencing was performed on peripheral blood. These receptors were obtained from a woman aged 45-65 years with acute or convalescent COVID-19.

The rearrangement uses TRBV18 and TRBJ2-7, with a weak D call TRBD1 (6 bases). Germline-derived CDR1 and CDR2 are KGHSH and LQKENI. The CDR3 runs to 14 residues. Trimming stripped 1 base from V and 1 base from J, with 8 bases between. CDR3 coding DNA: TGTGCCAGCTCACCACGGGACACGTCCTACGAGCAGTACGTC. As protein: CASSPRDTSYEQYV.

This clone came up a few times. J is TRBJ1-6 and V is TRBV10-3; D gene ambiguous. The CDR3 runs 16 residues. The germline V and J ends were trimmed by 0 bases and 9 bases, with 15 bases remaining between them. Looked up from germline, CDR1 is ENHRY and CDR2 is SYGVKD. The DNA for the CDR3 is TGTGCCATCAGTGAGTCAAGGGCAGGAGAGGGTTCACCCCTCCACTTT. Translation: CAISESRAGEGSPLHF.

This clone was counted a few times. V usage is TRBV27 and J usage is TRBJ2-3; 12 bases are a match to TRBD2. The CDR3 spans 15 residues. Germline V gene sequence: CDR1 MNHEY, CDR2 SMNVEV (reference sequence). Unmatched junction bases numbered 8, after V lost 4 bases and J lost 9 bases. The CDR3 here is CASSSSGRALWTQYF. The CDR3 DNA reads TGTGCCAGCAGTTCTAGCGGGAGGGCCCTATGGACGCAGTATTTT.

The chain links TRBV10-3 to TRBJ1-2, with D perhaps matching TRBD1 (6 bases). Trimming took off 5 bases at V and 1 base at J, with 14 bases between the two ends. CDR1 is ENHRY, CDR2 SYGVKD, per germline. The CDR3 runs 15 residues. DNA of the CDR3: TGTGCCATCAGTTCTAGGACAGACTTTAACTATGGCTACACCTTC. Translation gives CAISSRTDFNYGYTF.